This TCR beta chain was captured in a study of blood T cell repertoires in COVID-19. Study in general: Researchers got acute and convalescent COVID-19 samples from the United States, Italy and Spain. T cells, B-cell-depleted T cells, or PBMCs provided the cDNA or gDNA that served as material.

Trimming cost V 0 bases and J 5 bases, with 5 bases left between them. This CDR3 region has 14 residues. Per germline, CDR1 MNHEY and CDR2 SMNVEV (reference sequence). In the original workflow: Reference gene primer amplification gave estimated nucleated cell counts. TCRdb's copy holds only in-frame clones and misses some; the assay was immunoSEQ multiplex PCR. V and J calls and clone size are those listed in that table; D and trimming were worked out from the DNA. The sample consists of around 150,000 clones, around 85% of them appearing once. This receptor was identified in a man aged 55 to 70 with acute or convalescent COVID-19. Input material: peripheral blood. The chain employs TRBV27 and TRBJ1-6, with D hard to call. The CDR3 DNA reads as TGTGCCAGCAGTTTATCCGGTAATAATTCACCCCTCCACTTT. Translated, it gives CASSLSGNNSPLHF.